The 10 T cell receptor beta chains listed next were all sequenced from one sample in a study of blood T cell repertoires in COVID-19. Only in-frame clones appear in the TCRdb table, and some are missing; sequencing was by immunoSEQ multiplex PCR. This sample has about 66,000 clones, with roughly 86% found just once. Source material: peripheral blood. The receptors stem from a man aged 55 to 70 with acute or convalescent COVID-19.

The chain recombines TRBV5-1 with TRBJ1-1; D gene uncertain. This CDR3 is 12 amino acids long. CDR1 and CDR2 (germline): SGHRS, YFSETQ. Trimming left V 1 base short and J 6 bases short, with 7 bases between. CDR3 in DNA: TGCGCCAGCAGCTTGTTCGGGTCTGAAGCTTTCTTT. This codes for CASSLFGSEAFF.

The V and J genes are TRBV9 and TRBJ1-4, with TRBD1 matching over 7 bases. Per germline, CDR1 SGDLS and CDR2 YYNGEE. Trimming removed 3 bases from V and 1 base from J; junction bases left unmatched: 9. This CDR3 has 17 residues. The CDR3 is CASSGGQDSVTNEKLFF. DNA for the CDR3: TGTGCCAGCAGCGGCGGACAGGACAGCGTAACTAATGAAAAACTGTTTTTT.

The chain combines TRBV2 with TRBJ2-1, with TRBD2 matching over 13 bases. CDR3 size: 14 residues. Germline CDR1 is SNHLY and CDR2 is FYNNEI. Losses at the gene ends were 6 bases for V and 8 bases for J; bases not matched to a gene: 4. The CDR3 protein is CASRGLAGEYEQFF. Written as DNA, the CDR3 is TGTGCCAGCAGAGGACTAGCGGGGGAGTATGAGCAGTTCTTC.

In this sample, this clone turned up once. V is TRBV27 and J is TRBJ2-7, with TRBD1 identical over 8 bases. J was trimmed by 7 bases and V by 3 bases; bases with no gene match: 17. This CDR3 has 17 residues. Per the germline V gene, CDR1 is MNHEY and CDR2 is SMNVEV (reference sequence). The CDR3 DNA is TGTGCCAGCAGTTTCACACCCGGGACAGGAACTATTAAGGAGCAGTACTTC. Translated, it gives CASSFTPGTGTIKEQYF.

Written as DNA, the CDR3 is TGCGCCAGCAGCTTAGCACAGGGCCTCTCTGGGGCCAACGTCCTGACTTTC. Residues: CASSLAQGLSGANVLTF. The chain combines TRBV5-1 with TRBJ2-6; a possible D gene is TRBD1 (6 bases). CDR1 and CDR2 (germline): SGHRS, YFSETQ. There are 17 residues in the CDR3. The V gene lost 2 bases and the J gene lost 0 bases, with 12 bases spanning the gap.

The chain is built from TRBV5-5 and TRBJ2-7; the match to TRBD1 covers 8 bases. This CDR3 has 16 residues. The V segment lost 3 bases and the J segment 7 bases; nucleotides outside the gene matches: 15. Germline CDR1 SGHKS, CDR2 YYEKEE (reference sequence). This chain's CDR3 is CASSSPGQAHFSEQYF. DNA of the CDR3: TGTGCCAGCAGCTCACCGGGACAGGCCCATTTTTCAGAGCAGTACTTC.

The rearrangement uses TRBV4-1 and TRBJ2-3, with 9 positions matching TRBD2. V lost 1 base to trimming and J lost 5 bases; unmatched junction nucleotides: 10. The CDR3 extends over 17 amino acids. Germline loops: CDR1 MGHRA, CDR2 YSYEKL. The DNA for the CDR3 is TGCGCCAGCAGCCAAGGCTCCGGCGGGGGGGCCAGAGATACGCAGTATTTT. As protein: CASSQGSGGGARDTQYF.

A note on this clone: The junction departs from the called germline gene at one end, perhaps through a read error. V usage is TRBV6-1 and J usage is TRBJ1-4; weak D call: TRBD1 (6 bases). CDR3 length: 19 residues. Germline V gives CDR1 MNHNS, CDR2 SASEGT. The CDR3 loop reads CASTEEMGPGVATNEKLFF. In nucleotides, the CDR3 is TGTGCCAGCACTGAAGAAATGGGGCCAGGGGTTGCAACTAATGAAAAACTGTTTTTT.

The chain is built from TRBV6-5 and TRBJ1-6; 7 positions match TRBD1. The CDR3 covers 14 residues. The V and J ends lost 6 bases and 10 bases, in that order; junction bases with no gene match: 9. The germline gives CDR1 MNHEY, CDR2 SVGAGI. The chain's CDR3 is CASSRNDRASPLHF. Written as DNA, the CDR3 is TGTGCCAGCAGCCGCAATGACAGGGCCTCACCCCTCCACTTT.

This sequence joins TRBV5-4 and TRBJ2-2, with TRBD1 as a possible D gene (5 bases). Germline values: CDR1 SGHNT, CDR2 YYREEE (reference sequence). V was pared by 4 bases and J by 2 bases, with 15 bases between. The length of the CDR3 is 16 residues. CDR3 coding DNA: TGTGCCAGCAGCCCCAGTTGGGGCCGCAACACCGGGGAGCTGTTTTTT. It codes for CASSPSWGRNTGELFF.